Reported below is one T cell receptor (beta chain). Its antigen is unknown. The data were taken from a study of CD8+ T cells in alopecia areata. Study overall: Those treated were given oral tofacitinib at 5 to 10 mg twice daily. Severity scoring for treated patients was based on the percentage of affected scalp area.

Treatment defined: oral pan-JAK inhibitor, 5-10 mg twice daily. General study results and limits: In scalp, tofacitinib significantly decreased clonality and expanded CD8+ clones among the top 100.

RNA extraction was followed by reverse transcription into cDNA, which acted as the sequencing template. Sequencing was performed with immunoSEQ multiplex PCR; in TCRdb, only in-frame clones are kept and a portion is missing. The table records about 190,000 clones, roughly 60% of them present only once. This TCR derives from a human donor with alopecia areata. The source material was CD4+ T cells sorted from blood, sampled at week 24, from a patient treated with tofacitinib.

CDR3 region: CSALTGLNTEAFF. The CDR3 DNA reads as TGCAGCGCCTTGACAGGACTGAACACTGAAGCTTTCTTT. The chain couples TRBV29-1 to TRBJ1-1, with D possibly being TRBD1 (6 bases). Germline loops: CDR1 SQVTM, CDR2 ANQGSEA. Between the trimmed V and J ends, which lost 7 bases and 0 bases, there was a span of 12 bases. The CDR3 runs 13 residues.